This section outlines one T cell receptor beta chain sequence together with its context. Trimming took 7 bases from V and 2 from J; bases not matched to a gene: 7. The CDR3 runs 14 residues. Per germline, CDR1 LGHNT and CDR2 FRNRAP. Assay used: immunoSEQ multiplex PCR; TCRdb lists only in-frame clones, some missing. In the table there are some 230,000 clones, approximately 81% of which are singletons. The sample is drawn from a study of blood T cell repertoires in COVID-19. The origin of this receptor is a man in his forties with acute or convalescent COVID-19. Sequencing used peripheral blood. This chain links TRBV12-5 with TRBJ2-7, with 8 bases fitting TRBD2. CDR3 bases: TGTGCTAGTGTAGGACGGGGGGGTACCTACGAGCAGTACTTC. It translates to CASVGRGGTYEQYF.